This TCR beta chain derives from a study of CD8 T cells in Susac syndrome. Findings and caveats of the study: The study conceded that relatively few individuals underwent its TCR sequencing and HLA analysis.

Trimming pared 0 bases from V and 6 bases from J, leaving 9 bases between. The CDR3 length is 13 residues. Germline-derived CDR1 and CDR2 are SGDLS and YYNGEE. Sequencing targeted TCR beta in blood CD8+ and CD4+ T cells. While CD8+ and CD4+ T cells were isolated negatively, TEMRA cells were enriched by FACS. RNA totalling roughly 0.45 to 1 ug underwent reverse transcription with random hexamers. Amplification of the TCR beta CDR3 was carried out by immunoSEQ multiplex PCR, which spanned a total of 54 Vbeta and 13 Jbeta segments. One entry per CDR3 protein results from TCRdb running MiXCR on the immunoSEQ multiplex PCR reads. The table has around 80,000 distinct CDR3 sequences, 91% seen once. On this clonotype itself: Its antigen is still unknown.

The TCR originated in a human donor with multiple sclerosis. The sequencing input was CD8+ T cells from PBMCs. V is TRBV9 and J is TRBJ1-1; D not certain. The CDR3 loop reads CASSVATGSEAFF. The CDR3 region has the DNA TGTGCCAGCAGCGTAGCTACGGGTTCTGAAGCTTTCTTT.